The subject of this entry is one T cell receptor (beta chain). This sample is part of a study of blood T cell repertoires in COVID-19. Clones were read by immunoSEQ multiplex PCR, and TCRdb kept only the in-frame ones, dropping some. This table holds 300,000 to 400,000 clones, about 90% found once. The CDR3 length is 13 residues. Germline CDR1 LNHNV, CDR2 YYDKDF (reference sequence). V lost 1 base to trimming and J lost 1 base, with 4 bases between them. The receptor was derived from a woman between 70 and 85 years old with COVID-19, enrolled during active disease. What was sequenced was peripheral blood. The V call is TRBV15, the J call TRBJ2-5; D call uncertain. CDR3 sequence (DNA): TGTGCCACCAGCAGAGCTCCCCAAGAGACCCAGTACTTC. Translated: CATSRAPQETQYF.